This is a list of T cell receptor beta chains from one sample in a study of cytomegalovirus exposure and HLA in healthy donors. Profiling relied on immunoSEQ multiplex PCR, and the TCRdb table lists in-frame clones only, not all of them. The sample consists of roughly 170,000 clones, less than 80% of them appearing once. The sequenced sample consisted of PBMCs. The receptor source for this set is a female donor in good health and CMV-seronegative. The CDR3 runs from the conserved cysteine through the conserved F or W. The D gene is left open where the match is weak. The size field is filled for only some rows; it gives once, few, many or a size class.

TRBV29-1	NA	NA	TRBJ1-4	CSVGRGPNEKLFF	TGCAGCGTTGGTAGGGGTCCTAATGAAAAACTGTTTTTT
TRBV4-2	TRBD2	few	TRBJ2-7	CASSRGGLAGTAYEQYF	TGTGCCAGCAGCCGCGGGGGACTAGCGGGTACAGCCTACGAGCAGTACTTC
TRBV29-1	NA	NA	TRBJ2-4	CSVEPTRPHPEAGCCAKNIQYF	TGCAGCGTTGAGCCTACTCGTCCCCATCCAGAGGCTGGCTGCTGCGCCAAAAACATTCAGTACTTC
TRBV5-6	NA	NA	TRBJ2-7	CASSLGGVARYEQYF	TGTGCCAGCAGCTTGGGCGGGGTAGCGAGGTACGAGCAGTACTTC
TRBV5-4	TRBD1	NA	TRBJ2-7	CASSWPTGFYEQYF	TGTGCCAGCAGCTGGCCGACAGGGTTCTACGAGCAGTACTTC
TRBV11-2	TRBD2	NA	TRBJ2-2	CASSSGTSRSGELFF	TGTGCCAGCAGCAGCGGGACTTCCCGATCCGGGGAGCTGTTTTTT
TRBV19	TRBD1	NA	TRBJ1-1	CASSRGQLYMNTEAFF	TGTGCCAGTAGTAGGGGACAGTTATACATGAACACTGAAGCTTTCTTT
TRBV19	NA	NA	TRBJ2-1	CASSIEGGRWNEQFF	TGTGCCAGTAGTATAGAAGGGGGAAGGTGGAATGAGCAGTTCTTC
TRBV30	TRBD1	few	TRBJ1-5	CAWSGFRPGGNQPQHF	TGTGCCTGGAGTGGGTTTCGGCCAGGGGGAAATCAGCCCCAGCATTTT
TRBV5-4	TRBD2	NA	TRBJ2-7	CASSLGGRGGAFEQYF	TGTGCCAGCAGCTTGGGGGGGCGCGGGGGGGCTTTCGAGCAGTACTTC
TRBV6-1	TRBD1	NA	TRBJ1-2	CASSRDRGDYGYTF	TGTGCCAGCAGTCGGGACAGGGGTGACTATGGCTACACCTTC
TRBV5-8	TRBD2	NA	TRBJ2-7	CASRFGGLEQYF	TGTGCCAGCAGATTCGGGGGGTTGGAGCAGTACTTC
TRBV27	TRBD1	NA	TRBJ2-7	CASSPGTGGKQYF	TGTGCCAGCAGTCCAGGGACAGGGGGAAAGCAGTACTTC
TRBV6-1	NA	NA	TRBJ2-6	CASSEDQGNGANGLTF	TGTGCCAGCAGTGAAGATCAGGGTAATGGGGCCAACGGCCTGACTTTC
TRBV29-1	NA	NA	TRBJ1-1	CSVVPRSGLAGIGTEAFF	TGCAGCGTCGTTCCCCGGTCGGGTTTGGCAGGGATCGGCACTGAAGCTTTCTTT
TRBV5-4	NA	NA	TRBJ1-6	CASSRSGGRAIDSPLHF	TGTGCCAGCAGCAGGAGCGGGGGGAGAGCCATCGATTCACCCCTCCACTTT
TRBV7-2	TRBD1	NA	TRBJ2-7	CASSPGQGFYEQYF	TGTGCCAGCAGCCCCGGACAGGGATTCTACGAGCAGTACTTC
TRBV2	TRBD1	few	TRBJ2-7	CASRPYTGQVYEQYF	TGTGCCAGCAGGCCTTACACGGGACAGGTATACGAGCAGTACTTC
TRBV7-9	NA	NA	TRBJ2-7	CASSFEVGVLYF	TGTGCCAGCAGCTTCGAGGTGGGTGTGCTGTACTTC
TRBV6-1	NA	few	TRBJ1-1	CASSQTGYGTEAFF	TGTGCCAGCAGTCAAACAGGGTATGGCACTGAAGCTTTCTTT
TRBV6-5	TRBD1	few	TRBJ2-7	CASSYSISGQSYEQYF	TGTGCCAGCAGTTACTCGATTTCGGGACAGTCCTACGAGCAGTACTTC
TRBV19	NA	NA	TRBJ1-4	CASSLPSREEKLFF	TGTGCCAGTAGTTTACCAAGTCGAGAAGAAAAACTGTTTTTT
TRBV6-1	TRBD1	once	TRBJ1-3	CASSEAARGLGNTIYF	TGTGCCAGCAGTGAAGCGGCCAGGGGGCTTGGAAACACCATATATTTT
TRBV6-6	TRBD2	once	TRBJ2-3	CASSYTASGGTDTQYF	TGTGCCAGCAGTTACACGGCTAGCGGAGGGACAGATACGCAGTATTTT
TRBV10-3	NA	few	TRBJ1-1	CAIGLGGNTEAFF	TGTGCCATCGGATTAGGGGGAAACACTGAAGCTTTCTTT
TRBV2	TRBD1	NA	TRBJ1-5	CASKGQVGNQPQHF	TGTGCCAGCAAAGGACAGGTTGGCAATCAGCCCCAGCATTTT
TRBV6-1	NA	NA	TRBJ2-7	CASLERREYF	TGTGCCAGCCTCGAACGGAGGGAGTACTTC
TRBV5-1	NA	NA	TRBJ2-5	CASSLGGGQAKETQYF	TGCGCCAGCAGCTTGGGCGGGGGACAGGCTAAAGAGACCCAGTACTTC
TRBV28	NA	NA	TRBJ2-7	CASSFYPSYEQYF	TGTGCCAGCAGTTTTTATCCCTCCTATGAGCAGTACTTC
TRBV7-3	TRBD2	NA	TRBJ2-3	CASSLSGGPTDTQYF	TGTGCCAGCAGCCTTAGCGGGGGACCCACAGATACGCAGTATTTT
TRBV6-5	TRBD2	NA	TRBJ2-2	CATGRASTGELFF	TGTGCCACCGGGAGGGCCAGCACCGGGGAGCTGTTTTTT
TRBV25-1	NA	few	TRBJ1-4	CASSEAGQLNEKLFF	TGTGCCAGCAGTGAAGCGGGGCAGCTAAATGAAAAACTGTTTTTT
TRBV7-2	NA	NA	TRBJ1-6	CASSLGRTGANSPLHF	TGTGCCAGCAGCTTAGGGCGAACCGGAGCCAATTCACCCCTCCACTTT
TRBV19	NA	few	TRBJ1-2	CASSIGPENYGYTF	TGTGCCAGTAGTATAGGTCCAGAAAACTATGGCTACACCTTC
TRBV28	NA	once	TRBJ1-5	CASSFYEPQHF	TGTGCCAGCAGTTTTTATGAGCCCCAGCATTTT
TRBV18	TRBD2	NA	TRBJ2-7	CASSPSSLAGSYEQYF	TGTGCCAGCTCACCCTCAAGCCTAGCGGGGTCCTACGAGCAGTACTTC
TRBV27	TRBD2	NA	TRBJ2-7	CASSLKDSGSYEQYF	TGTGCCAGCAGTTTAAAGGATAGCGGGAGCTACGAGCAGTACTTC
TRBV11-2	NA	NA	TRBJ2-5	CASSFGLRETQYF	TGTGCCAGCAGCTTCGGTCTCCGGGAGACCCAGTACTTC